Described below is a single TCR beta chain sequence and its context. Sequencing was performed with immunoSEQ multiplex PCR; in TCRdb, only in-frame clones are kept and a portion is missing. The repertoire includes 160,000 or so clones, around four fifths of them detected once, and approximately 8.4% sits in the top ten. Germline V gene data show CDR1 as MDHEN and CDR2 as SYDVKM. V shed 3 bases, J shed 9 bases, and the junction held 10 bases outside the gene matches. There are 15 residues in the CDR3. This sample is part of a study of blood T cell repertoires in COVID-19. Turning to the study itself: COVID-19 samples from acute and convalescent phases originated in the United States, Italy and Spain.

The chain couples TRBV28 to TRBJ2-1; 8 bases agree with TRBD1. The sequence derives from a woman aged 50 to 65 who had recovered from COVID-19. Sequencing input: PBMCs or T cells enriched from blood (not recorded which). CDR3 sequence reads: CASSFPGDRYVEQFF. The CDR3 DNA sequence: TGTGCCAGCAGTTTCCCCGGGGACAGGTACGTTGAGCAGTTCTTC.